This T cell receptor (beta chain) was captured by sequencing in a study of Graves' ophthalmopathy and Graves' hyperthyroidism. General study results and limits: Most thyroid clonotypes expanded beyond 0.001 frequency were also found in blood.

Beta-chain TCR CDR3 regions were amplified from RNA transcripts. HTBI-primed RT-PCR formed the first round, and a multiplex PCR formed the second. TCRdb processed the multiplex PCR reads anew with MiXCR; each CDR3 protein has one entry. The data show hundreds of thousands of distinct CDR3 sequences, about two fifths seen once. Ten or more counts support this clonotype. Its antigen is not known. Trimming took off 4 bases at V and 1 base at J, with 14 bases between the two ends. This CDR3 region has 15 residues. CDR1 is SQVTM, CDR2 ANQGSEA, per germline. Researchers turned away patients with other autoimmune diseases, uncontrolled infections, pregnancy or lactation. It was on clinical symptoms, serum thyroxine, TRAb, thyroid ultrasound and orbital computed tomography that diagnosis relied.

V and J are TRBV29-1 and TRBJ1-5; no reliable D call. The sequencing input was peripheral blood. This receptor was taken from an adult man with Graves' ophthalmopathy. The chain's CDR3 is CSVASATGSNQPQHF. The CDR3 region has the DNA TGCAGCGTTGCCTCAGCTACTGGGAGCAATCAGCCCCAGCATTTT.